The 30 T cell receptor beta chains below all came from one sample that was sequenced in a study of human T cells and chemical hapten exposure. Time point reported: patch test 1, 2 weeks after DPC sensitization. Treatment of the sample: therapeutic diphenylcyclopropenone sensitization with weekly scalp DPC. TCRdb called the RACE reads again in MiXCR, with one record for every CDR3 protein. The data contain some 180,000 distinct CDR3 sequences, about 20% of them singletons. Source: whole blood, taken in connection with sensitization to the hapten diphenylcyclopropenone (DPC). These TCRs come from a woman between 50 and 59 years old with alopecia areata. Some clones in this sample may be carry-over from other donors' samples.

The chain joins TRBV2 to TRBJ1-2; D not certain. V lost 7 bases and J 2 bases, leaving 14 bases between the germline ends. The CDR3 runs to 14 residues. Germline V gene sequence: CDR1 SNHLY, CDR2 FYNNEI. The CDR3 loop reads CASKAAGDNYGYTF. For the CDR3, the DNA is TGTGCCAGCAAAGCGGCAGGAGACAACTATGGCTACACCTTC.

The chain recombines TRBV20-1 with TRBJ2-7; 10 bases line up with TRBD1. V trimming: 3 bases; J trimming: 3 bases; junction bases outside the gene matches: 5. Germline V gene sequence: CDR1 DFQATT, CDR2 SNEGSKA (reference sequence). The CDR3 covers 14 residues. As DNA, the CDR3 is TGCAGTGCTAGGACGGGGACAGGGGTCTACGAGCAGTACTTC. Translating gives CSARTGTGVYEQYF.

This clonotype was observed a few times. The V call is TRBV6-5, the J call TRBJ1-3; a weak D match, TRBD1 (5 bases). From germline, CDR1 is MNHEY and CDR2 SVGAGI. CDR3 length equals 13 residues. Deletions cut 2 bases from V and 4 bases from J, with 6 bases between. CDR3 region: CASSYNRGNTIYF. The CDR3 nucleotides are TGTGCCAGCAGTTACAACAGGGGAAACACCATATATTTT.

This chain joins TRBV7-6 and TRBJ1-4; D remains ambiguous. Germline V lookup: CDR1 SGHVS, CDR2 FNYEAQ. This CDR3 has 14 residues. Trimming took 2 bases from V and 5 from J, leaving 9 bases between them. The CDR3 nucleotides are TGTGCCAGCAGCTTAAGTCACCTGAATGAAAAACTGTTTTTT. Amino acids: CASSLSHLNEKLFF.

This clonotype was found a few times. This chain uses TRBV3-1 with TRBJ2-7, with D possibly TRBD1 on 6 matching bases. Germline V gene data show CDR1 as LGHDT and CDR2 as YNNKEL (reference sequence). Trimming removed 5 bases at V and 1 base at J, with 9 bases between. The CDR3 covers 13 residues. CDR3 DNA sequence: TGTGCCAGCAGCAGAGGACAGTCCTACGAGCAGTACTTC. It specifies CASSRGQSYEQYF.

This clonotype has a handful of counts. The V gene is TRBV6-5, the J gene TRBJ2-2; tentative D call: TRBD2 (6 bases). This CDR3 is 13 amino acids long. Germline CDR1 MNHEY, CDR2 SVGAGI. Trimming shortened V by 4 bases and J by 7 bases, and 10 bases separated the two germline ends. The CDR3 spells CASSFYGGGELFF. DNA for the CDR3: TGTGCCAGCAGTTTTTACGGGGGCGGGGAGCTGTTTTTT.

V is TRBV7-8 and J is TRBJ2-5; D is perhaps TRBD2 (5 bases). V lost 5 bases and J 5 bases, leaving 15 bases between the germline ends. Germline V lookup: CDR1 SGHVS, CDR2 FQNEAQ. CDR3 length: 14 amino acids. CDR3 amino acids: CASSPSGERETQYF. The CDR3 bases are TGTGCCAGCAGCCCCTCCGGGGAGAGGGAGACCCAGTACTTC.

This clonotype was detected only a few times. The chain has TRBV5-1 and TRBJ2-2; D is unresolved. The CDR3 sequence is 12 residues long. The V end lost 0 bases, the J end lost 9 bases, and 6 bases lay between the germline ends. Per germline, CDR1 SGHRS and CDR2 YFSETQ. CDR3 in amino acids: CASSLGVRELFF. CDR3 DNA sequence: TGCGCCAGCAGCTTGGGGGTTCGGGAGCTGTTTTTT. Full variable domain (outside the CDR3, taken from reference TRBV5-1 and TRBJ2-2): KAGVTQTPRYLIKTRGQQVTLSCSPISGHRSVSWYQQTPGQGLQFLFEYFSETQRNKGNFPGRFSGRQFSNSRSEMNVSTLELGDSALYLCASSLGVRELFFGEGSRLTVL.

CDR3 in DNA: TGCAGTGCTAGGAGTAGCGGGTTAGGAGATACGCAGTATTTT. Its translation is CSARSSGLGDTQYF. V usage is TRBV20-1 and J usage is TRBJ2-3; 7 bases align to TRBD2. The CDR3 consists of 14 residues. The V gene's germline CDR1 is DFQATT and CDR2 SNEGSKA (reference sequence). Trimming removed 3 bases from V and 5 bases from J; junction bases left unmatched: 8.

J is TRBJ2-7 and V is TRBV5-1; the D is unclear. V gave up 0 bases and J gave up 1 base, with 11 bases separating them. From germline, CDR1 is SGHRS and CDR2 YFSETQ. The CDR3 length is 15 residues. The CDR3 DNA reads TGCGCCAGCAGCTTGGTTGTGGGCACTTCCTACGAGCAGTACTTC. It specifies CASSLVVGTSYEQYF.

This clonotype was picked up a small number of times. The chain recombines TRBV20-1 with TRBJ2-7; TRBD1 aligns across 9 bases. This CDR3 is built from 15 residues. Germline values: CDR1 DFQATT, CDR2 SNEGSKA (reference sequence). J gave up 1 base and V 0 bases, and 4 bases lay outside the gene matches. CDR3 loop: CSARDGGTGSYEQYF. DNA of the CDR3: TGCAGTGCTAGAGATGGAGGGACAGGGTCCTACGAGCAGTACTTC.

This chain uses TRBV5-1 with TRBJ2-2, with 7 positions matching TRBD2. The ends lost 6 bases at V and 0 bases at J; junction bases unmatched: 5. Germline CDR1 is SGHRS and CDR2 is YFSETQ. This CDR3 region has 15 residues. The CDR3, as DNA: TGCGCCAGCACCCGGGGGGTAGCGAACACCGGGGAGCTGTTTTTT. Protein: CASTRGVANTGELFF. Full variable domain (outside the CDR3, taken from reference TRBV5-1 and TRBJ2-2): KAGVTQTPRYLIKTRGQQVTLSCSPISGHRSVSWYQQTPGQGLQFLFEYFSETQRNKGNFPGRFSGRQFSNSRSEMNVSTLELGDSALYLCASTRGVANTGELFFGEGSRLTVL.

This chain links TRBV29-1 with TRBJ2-3; 7 positions match TRBD2. Germline CDR1 is SQVTM and CDR2 is ANQGSEA. J gave up 3 bases and V 4 bases, and 4 bases lay outside the gene matches. CDR3 length: 13 amino acids. The CDR3 here is CSVVASGTDTQYF. In DNA, the CDR3 is TGCAGCGTTGTGGCTAGCGGTACAGATACGCAGTATTTT.

The V call is TRBV5-1, the J call TRBJ2-4; 12 bases fit TRBD2. This CDR3 spans 17 amino acids. Trimming took 2 bases from V and 5 from J; bases not matched to a gene: 8. Germline V lookup: CDR1 SGHRS, CDR2 YFSETQ. The CDR3, as DNA: TGCGCCAGCAGCTTTAGGGGACTAGCGGGCTCTGAAAACATTCAGTACTTC. This translates into CASSFRGLAGSENIQYF.

The rearrangement links TRBV27 to TRBJ1-1, with D uncertain. The CDR3 contains 15 residues. The germline gives CDR1 MNHEY, CDR2 SMNVEV (reference sequence). Trimming removed 4 bases at V and 0 bases at J, with 12 bases between. The CDR3 protein is CASSSLSRMNTEAFF. The CDR3 region has the DNA TGTGCCAGCAGTTCCCTTTCAAGAATGAACACTGAAGCTTTCTTT.

About this clonotype itself: One end of the junction is discordant with germline, which a read error may explain. This chain joins TRBV6-1 and TRBJ1-2; D unresolved. The germline V gene encodes CDR1 MNHNS and CDR2 SASEGT. The CDR3 is 15 amino acids. The CDR3 region is CASSEDPGSNYGYNF. The CDR3 region has the DNA TGTGCCAGCAGTGAAGACCCAGGTTCTAACTATGGCTACAACTTC.

V gene TRBV5-1 combines with J gene TRBJ2-1; 8 bases agree with TRBD2. This CDR3 spans 16 amino acids. The germline CDR1 and CDR2 sequences are SGHRS and YFSETQ. V lost 1 base to trimming and J lost 2 bases; unmatched junction nucleotides: 5. The CDR3 DNA follows: TGCGCCAGCAGCTTGCGAGCGGGAGCCGCCTACAATGAGCAGTTCTTC. It translates to CASSLRAGAAYNEQFF.

J is TRBJ2-3 and V is TRBV15; D remains ambiguous. The CDR3 runs to 15 residues. Germline CDR1 and CDR2: LNHNV and YYDKDF (reference sequence). Trimming stripped 2 bases from V and 0 bases from J, with 9 bases between. The DNA for the CDR3 is TGTGCCACCAGCAGATCCAGCCTTAGCACAGATACGCAGTATTTT. Its translation is CATSRSSLSTDTQYF.

The rearrangement uses TRBV20-1 and TRBJ2-7; D is unclear. V lost 3 bases to trimming and J lost 4 bases, with 10 bases between them. CDR1 is DFQATT and CDR2 is SNEGSKA in the germline V gene (reference sequence). This CDR3 region has 12 residues. DNA for the CDR3: TGCAGTGCTAGTGCGAGCGAATACGAGCAGTACTTC. This codes for CSASASEYEQYF.

A few counts support this clonotype. This chain joins TRBV20-1 and TRBJ1-3; D might be TRBD1 (5 bases). Trimming pared 3 bases from V and 5 bases from J, leaving 14 bases between. Germline CDR1 DFQATT, CDR2 SNEGSKA (reference sequence). The CDR3 extends over 14 amino acids. The CDR3 DNA is TGCAGTGCTAGGGGGCAGGGCGGGAGAAACACCATATATTTT. Its protein is CSARGQGGRNTIYF.

The rearrangement links TRBV20-1 to TRBJ2-3, with 7 bases fitting TRBD1. The CDR3 loop spans 15 amino acids. Germline CDR1 DFQATT, CDR2 SNEGSKA (reference sequence). V dropped 1 base and J dropped 2; count of bases not matched to a gene: 6. This chain's CDR3 is CSARATGAYTDTQYF. CDR3 DNA: TGCAGTGCTAGAGCCACAGGGGCCTACACAGATACGCAGTATTTT.

The chain recombines TRBV28 with TRBJ1-5, with a tentative D call TRBD1 (6 bases). Trimming stripped 2 bases from V and 1 base from J, with 15 bases between. CDR3 length: 17 residues. Germline assignment: CDR1 MDHEN and CDR2 SYDVKM. CDR3 protein: CASSLIGGRLSNQPQHF. CDR3 DNA: TGTGCCAGCAGTTTAATCGGGGGGCGCTTAAGCAATCAGCCCCAGCATTTT.

This clonotype was observed a single time. The gene calls are TRBV3-1 and TRBJ2-3; 7 bases align to TRBD2. This CDR3 region has 16 residues. CDR1 LGHDT and CDR2 YNNKEL come from the germline V gene (reference sequence). V was pared by 1 base and J by 3 bases, with 7 bases of the junction left unmatched. Here the CDR3 DNA reads TGTGCCAGCAGCCAAGGGGGTACGGGAGGAACAGATACGCAGTATTTT. Translating it yields CASSQGGTGGTDTQYF.

The chain carries TRBV7-9 and TRBJ2-7; 7 positions agree with TRBD2. V lost 0 bases, J lost 0 bases, and 8 bases stayed unmatched. Germline CDR1 SEHNR, CDR2 FQNEAQ (reference sequence). This CDR3 comprises 17 residues. The CDR3 sequence is CASSLAVSSGLSYEQYF. The CDR3 DNA is TGTGCCAGCAGCTTAGCGGTATCTAGCGGTCTCTCCTACGAGCAGTACTTC.

J is TRBJ2-7 and V is TRBV5-5; D ambiguous. V lost 1 base and J lost 4, with 12 bases in between. The CDR3 is 14 residues long. CDR1 and CDR2 from the germline V gene are SGHKS and YYEKEE (reference sequence). CDR3 protein: CASSLFVSLYEQYF. CDR3 bases: TGTGCCAGCAGCTTGTTCGTCAGCCTTTACGAGCAGTACTTC.

This clonotype was found once. The chain links TRBV7-2 to TRBJ2-3, with D unclear. In germline, CDR1 is SGHTA, CDR2 FQGNSA. Trimming stripped 1 base from V and 1 base from J, with 6 bases between. This CDR3 spans 14 amino acids. The CDR3 is CASSLGVGTDTQYF. CDR3 nucleotides: TGTGCCAGCAGCTTAGGAGTGGGCACAGATACGCAGTATTTT.

This clonotype turned up a few times. The chain employs TRBV2 and TRBJ2-7; either TRBD1 or TRBD2 may supply D (5 bases each). V gave up 10 bases and J gave up 4 bases, with 20 bases separating them. CDR3 length: 14 amino acids. Germline loops: CDR1 SNHLY, CDR2 FYNNEI. The CDR3, as DNA: TGTGCCATAAACGTCCGGGACGCTCCGTACGAGCAGTACTTC. Its protein is CAINVRDAPYEQYF.

In this sample, this clonotype turned up a few times. The chain is built from TRBV7-9 and TRBJ2-1; a possible D gene is TRBD2 (7 bases). The V end lost 5 bases, the J end lost 9 bases, and 17 bases lay between the germline ends. Germline CDR1 reads SEHNR; CDR2 reads FQNEAQ (reference sequence). The CDR3 is 14 residues long. The CDR3 nucleotides are TGTGCCAGCAGCCCCCCCAGGGGAGGGCTTGAGCAGTTCTTC. It specifies CASSPPRGGLEQFF.

This clonotype was picked up a small number of times. The V and J genes are TRBV3-1 and TRBJ2-1; TRBD2 matches 13 bases. The CDR3 runs to 18 residues. J gave up 4 bases and V 5 bases, and 11 bases lay outside the gene matches. The germline V gene has CDR1 LGHDT and CDR2 YNNKEL (reference sequence). The DNA of the CDR3 is TGTGCCAGCAGCACTAGCGGGAGGGGGTTTTGGGGATACAATGAGCAGTTCTTC. Protein product: CASSTSGRGFWGYNEQFF.

This clonotype was seen a handful of times. This rearrangement joins TRBV20-1 to TRBJ1-2, with no clear D. Germline V lookup: CDR1 DFQATT, CDR2 SNEGSKA (reference sequence). This CDR3 has 12 amino acids. Trimming shortened V by 0 bases and J by 7 bases, and 9 bases separated the two germline ends. The CDR3 protein is CSARESRVGYTF. CDR3 bases: TGCAGTGCTAGAGAGTCGAGGGTTGGCTACACCTTC.